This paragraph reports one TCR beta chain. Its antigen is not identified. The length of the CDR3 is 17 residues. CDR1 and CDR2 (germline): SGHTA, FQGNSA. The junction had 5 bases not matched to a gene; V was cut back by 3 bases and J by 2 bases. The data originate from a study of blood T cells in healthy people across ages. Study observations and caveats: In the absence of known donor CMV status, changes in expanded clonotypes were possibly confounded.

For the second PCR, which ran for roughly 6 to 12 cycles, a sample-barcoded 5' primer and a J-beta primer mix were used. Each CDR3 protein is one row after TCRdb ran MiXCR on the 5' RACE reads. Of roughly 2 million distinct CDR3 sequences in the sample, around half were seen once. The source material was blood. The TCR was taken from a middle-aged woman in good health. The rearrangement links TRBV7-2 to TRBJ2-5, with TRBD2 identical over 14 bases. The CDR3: CASSFQGLAGGQETQYF. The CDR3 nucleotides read TGTGCCAGCAGCTTCCAAGGACTAGCGGGGGGTCAAGAGACCCAGTACTTC.